This T cell receptor beta chain was identified in a study of CD8+CD57+ T cells in acquired aplastic anemia. Whole-study context: On average, sorted CD4+ and CD8+ cells gave 3.2 ug of DNA.

Whole-study findings and limits: Some 31 CD8+ CDR3 sequences were shared between patients and controls. Patients did not significantly differ from controls in CD8+ Simpson's diversity.

At least ten counts were recorded for this clonotype. The antigen remains unidentified. The patients chosen for sequencing had shown expansion of CD8+CD57+ cells (detected by flow cytometry). Among the patients, all had severe acquired aplastic anemia. Genomic DNA templated the TCR beta VDJ and CDR3 profiling. Each CDR3 protein gets one entry after TCRdb re-called the reads with MiXCR. The data contain more than 95,000 distinct CDR3 sequences, approximately 40% of them singletons. The TCR comes from a human donor with aplastic anemia. Specimen: sorted CD4+, CD8+, or CD8+CD57+ T cells (not recorded which) from PBMCs.

CDR3 residues: CSARDKGNEKLFF. CDR3 DNA: TGCAGTGCTAGAGATAAGGGAAATGAAAAACTGTTTTTT. The chain couples TRBV20-1 to TRBJ1-4; no firm D call. Germline CDR1 is DFQATT and CDR2 is SNEGSKA (reference sequence). The CDR3 contains 13 residues. Trimming cost V 0 bases and J 5 bases, with 7 bases left between them.